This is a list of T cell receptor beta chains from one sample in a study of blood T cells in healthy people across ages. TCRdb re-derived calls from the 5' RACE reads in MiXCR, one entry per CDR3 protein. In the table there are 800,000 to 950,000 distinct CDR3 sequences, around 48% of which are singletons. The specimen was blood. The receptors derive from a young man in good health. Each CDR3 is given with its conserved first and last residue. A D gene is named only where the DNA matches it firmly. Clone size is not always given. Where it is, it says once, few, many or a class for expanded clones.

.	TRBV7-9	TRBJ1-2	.	CASSLETGHWEGYTF	TGTGCCAGCAGCTTAGAGACGGGGCATTGGGAAGGCTACACCTTC
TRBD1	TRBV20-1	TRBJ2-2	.	CSARRGTGQTGELFF	TGCAGTGCTAGACGAGGGACAGGGCAGACCGGGGAGCTGTTTTTT
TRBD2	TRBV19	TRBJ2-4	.	CASSLGTSGYKNIQYF	TGTGCCAGTAGCTTAGGGACTAGCGGCTATAAAAACATTCAGTACTTC
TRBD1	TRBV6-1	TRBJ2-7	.	CASEGDRAYEQYF	TGTGCCAGTGAGGGGGACAGGGCTTACGAGCAGTACTTC
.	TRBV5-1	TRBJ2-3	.	CASKVGEYRDTQYF	TGCGCCAGCAAAGTGGGGGAGTATCGGGATACGCAGTATTTT
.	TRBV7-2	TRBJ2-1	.	CASSPRDFSYNEQFF	TGTGCCAGCAGCCCCCGGGACTTCTCCTACAATGAGCAGTTCTTC
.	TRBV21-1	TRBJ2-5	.	CASSSRHPKRETQYF	TGTGCCAGCAGCTCCAGACACCCCAAACGGGAGACCCAGTACTTC
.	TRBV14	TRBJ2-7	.	CASSDAHPVQLLSYEQYF	TGTGCCAGCAGCGACGCACACCCGGTACAGCTTCTCTCCTACGAGCAGTACTTC
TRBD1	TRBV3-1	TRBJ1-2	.	CASSPGTGFYGYTF	TGTGCCAGCAGTCCTGGGACAGGATTTTATGGCTACACCTTC
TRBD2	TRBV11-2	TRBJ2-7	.	CASSLNRGGHYEQYF	TGTGCCAGCAGCTTAAATCGGGGGGGACACTACGAGCAGTACTTC
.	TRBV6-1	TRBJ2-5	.	CASSGGIRLETQYF	TGTGCCAGCAGTGGAGGGATCCGCCTAGAGACCCAGTACTTC
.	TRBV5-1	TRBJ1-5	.	CASSLEGVPNQPQHF	TGCGCCAGCAGCTTGGAGGGGGTTCCCAATCAGCCCCAGCATTTT
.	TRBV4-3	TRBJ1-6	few	CASSQDSGYNSPLHF	TGCGCCAGCAGCCAAGATTCAGGTTATAATTCACCCCTCCACTTT
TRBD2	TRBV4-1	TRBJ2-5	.	CASSQLERGQETQYF	TGCGCCAGCAGCCAATTGGAGCGGGGGCAAGAGACCCAGTACTTC
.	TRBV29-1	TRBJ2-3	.	CSVEGVVTDTRYF	TGCAGCGTTGAGGGGGTAGTCACAGATACGCGGTATTTT
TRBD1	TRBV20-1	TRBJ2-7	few	CSASGTGIYEQYF	TGCAGTGCTTCCGGGACAGGGATCTACGAGCAGTACTTC
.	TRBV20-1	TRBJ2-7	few	CSAARGGDYEQYF	TGCAGTGCCGCGAGGGGGGGAGACTACGAGCAGTACTTC
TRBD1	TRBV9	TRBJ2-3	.	CASSKGGTGWPDTQYF	TGTGCCAGCAGCAAAGGCGGGACAGGTTGGCCAGATACGCAGTATTTT
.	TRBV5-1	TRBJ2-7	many	CASSFPGSGYEQYF	TGCGCCAGCAGCTTTCCAGGCTCAGGCTACGAGCAGTACTTC
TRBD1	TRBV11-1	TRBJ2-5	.	CASSYSRGQQETQYF	TGTGCCAGCAGCTACAGCAGGGGGCAACAAGAGACCCAGTACTTC
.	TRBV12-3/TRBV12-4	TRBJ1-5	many	CASSLAGGGNQPQHF	TGTGCCAGCAGTTTAGCAGGGGGTGGCAATCAGCCCCAGCATTTT
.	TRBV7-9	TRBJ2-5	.	CASSFGGRGPETQYF	TGTGCCAGCAGCTTTGGGGGACGTGGGCCAGAGACCCAGTACTTC
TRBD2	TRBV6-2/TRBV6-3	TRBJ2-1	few	CASTRTSGGQSSYNEQFF	TGTGCCAGCACTAGGACTAGCGGGGGCCAGAGCTCCTACAATGAGCAGTTCTTC
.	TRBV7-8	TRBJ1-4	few	CASSLGQGPRNEKLFF	TGTGCCAGCAGCTTAGGCCAGGGGCCGAGAAATGAAAAACTGTTTTTT
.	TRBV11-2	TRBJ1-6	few	CASSLFQVLEPLHF	TGTGCCAGCAGCTTATTCCAGGTCTTGGAACCCCTCCACTTT
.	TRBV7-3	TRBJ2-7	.	CASGTGTDSYEQYF	TGTGCCAGCGGCACCGGGACCGATTCCTACGAGCAGTACTTC
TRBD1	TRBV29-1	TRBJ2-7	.	CSVEGTGAIYEQYF	TGCAGCGTTGAGGGGACAGGGGCGATATACGAGCAGTACTTC
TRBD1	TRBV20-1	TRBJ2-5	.	CSARDPNRDSQETQYF	TGCAGTGCTAGAGATCCGAACCGGGACAGCCAAGAGACCCAGTACTTC
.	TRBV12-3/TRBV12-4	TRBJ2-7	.	CASSPLTPSGEQYF	TGTGCCAGCAGTCCCCTGACACCTTCGGGCGAGCAGTACTTC
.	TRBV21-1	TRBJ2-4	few	CASRVYLGGLAKNIQYF	TGTGCCAGCAGGGTCTATTTGGGCGGGCTAGCCAAAAACATTCAGTACTTC
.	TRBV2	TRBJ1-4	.	CASSGGGGEKLFF	TGTGCCAGCAGTGGGGGAGGAGGTGAAAAACTGTTTTTT
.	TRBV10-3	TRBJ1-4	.	CAITDGVGKLFF	TGTGCCATCACCGACGGGGTGGGGAAACTGTTTTTT
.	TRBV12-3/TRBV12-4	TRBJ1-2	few	CASRGGANYGYTF	TGTGCCAGCCGGGGTGGCGCTAACTATGGCTACACCTTC
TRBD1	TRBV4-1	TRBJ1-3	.	CASSQDLRTGGVGNTIYF	TGCGCCAGCAGCCAAGATCTGCGGACAGGGGGAGTTGGAAACACCATATATTTT
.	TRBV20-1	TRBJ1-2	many	CSARDVRGDSYGYTF	TGCAGTGCTAGAGATGTCAGGGGAGATAGCTATGGCTACACCTTC
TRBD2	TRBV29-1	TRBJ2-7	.	CSVETSEYYEQYF	TGCAGCGTTGAAACTAGCGAGTACTACGAGCAGTACTTC
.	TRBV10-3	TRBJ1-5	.	CATRGSNQPQHF	TGTGCCACTCGGGGTTCTAATCAGCCCCAGCATTTT
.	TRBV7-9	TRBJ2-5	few	CASSRIMGGQETQYF	TGTGCCAGCAGCCGAATTATGGGGGGCCAAGAGACCCAGTACTTC
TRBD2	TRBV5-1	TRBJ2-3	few	CASSSGEPPDTQYF	TGCGCCAGCTCTAGCGGGGAACCCCCAGATACGCAGTATTTT
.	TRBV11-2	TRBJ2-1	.	CASSLRGGLWNEQFF	TGTGCCAGCAGCTTGAGGGGGGGGCTATGGAATGAGCAGTTCTTC
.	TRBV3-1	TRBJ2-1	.	CASSPGPSGYNEQFF	TGTGCCAGCAGCCCAGGACCCAGCGGGTACAATGAGCAGTTCTTC
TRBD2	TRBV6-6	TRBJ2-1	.	CASSYSGGAGGFNEQFF	TGTGCCAGCAGTTACTCCGGGGGAGCGGGGGGTTTCAATGAGCAGTTCTTC
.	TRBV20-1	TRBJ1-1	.	CSARDFRADTEAFF	TGCAGTGCTAGAGATTTTAGGGCCGACACTGAAGCTTTCTTT